This T cell receptor (beta chain) was profiled in a study of T cells in localized non-small cell lung cancer. Study-level results: Longer overall survival was seen with higher T cell density measured in blood.

About this clone itself: Its specificity is not known.

CDR1 MDHEN and CDR2 SYDVKM come from the germline V gene. V gave up 2 bases and J gave up 1 base, with 8 bases separating them. The CDR3 length is 14 residues. Sequencing was performed with immunoSEQ multiplex PCR; in TCRdb, only in-frame clones are kept and a portion is missing. This table holds some 30,000 clones, about four fifths found once. The V gene is TRBV28, the J gene TRBJ1-1, with a tentative D call TRBD1 (5 bases). This clonotype originated in a male donor aged 60 or older with stage II squamous cell lung carcinoma. The starting material was peripheral blood, obtained before any cancer treatment. The CDR3 loop is CASSLIQGNTEAFF. CDR3 nucleotides: TGTGCCAGCAGTTTAATTCAGGGGAACACTGAAGCTTTCTTT.